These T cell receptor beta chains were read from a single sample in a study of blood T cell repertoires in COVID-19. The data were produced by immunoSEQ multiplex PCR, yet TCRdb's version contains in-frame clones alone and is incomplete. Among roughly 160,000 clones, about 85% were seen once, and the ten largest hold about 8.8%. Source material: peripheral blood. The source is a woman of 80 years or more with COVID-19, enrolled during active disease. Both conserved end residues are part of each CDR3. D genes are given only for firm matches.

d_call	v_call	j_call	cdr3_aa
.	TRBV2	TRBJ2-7	CASRGDYEQYF
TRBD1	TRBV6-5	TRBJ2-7	CASRTGGSYEQYF
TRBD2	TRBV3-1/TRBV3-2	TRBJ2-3	CASSQSGGPSDTQYF
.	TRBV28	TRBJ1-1	CASSFAGNTEAFF
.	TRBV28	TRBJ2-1	CASQGPRRLNEQFF
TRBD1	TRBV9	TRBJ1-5	CASSGSSGGDQPQHF
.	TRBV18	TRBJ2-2	CASSPRTLSGNTGELFF
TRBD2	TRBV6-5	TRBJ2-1	CATLLGGDHYNEQFF
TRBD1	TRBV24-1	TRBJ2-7	CATSDALGQPGTPYEQYF
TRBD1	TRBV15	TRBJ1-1	CATSRQGAGTEAFF
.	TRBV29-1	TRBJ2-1	CSVQGNPYNEQFF
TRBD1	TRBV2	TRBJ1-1	CASSGGLPGQGGNF
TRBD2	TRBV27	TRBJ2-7	CAGSRGRSEQYF
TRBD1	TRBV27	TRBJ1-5	CASRRTGDQPQHF
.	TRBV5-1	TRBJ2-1	CASSLDPGNNEQFF
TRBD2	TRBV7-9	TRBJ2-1	CASSLGAGGLLYEQFF
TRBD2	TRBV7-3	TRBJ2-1	CASSLSGTSGNEQFF
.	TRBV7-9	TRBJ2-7	CASSPLQGTYEQYF
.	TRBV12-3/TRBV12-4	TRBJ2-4	CASRFEGVNIQYF
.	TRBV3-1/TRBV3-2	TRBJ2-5	CASSQVEPRGTQYF
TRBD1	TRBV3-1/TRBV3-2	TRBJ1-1	CASSPGQGDTEAFF
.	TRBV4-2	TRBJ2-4	CASSPLGVIAKNIQYF
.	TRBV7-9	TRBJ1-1	CASSHRVLDPEAFF
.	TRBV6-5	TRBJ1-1	CASSYSWANTEAFF
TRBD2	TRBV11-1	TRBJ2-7	CASSSLTSGSYEQYF